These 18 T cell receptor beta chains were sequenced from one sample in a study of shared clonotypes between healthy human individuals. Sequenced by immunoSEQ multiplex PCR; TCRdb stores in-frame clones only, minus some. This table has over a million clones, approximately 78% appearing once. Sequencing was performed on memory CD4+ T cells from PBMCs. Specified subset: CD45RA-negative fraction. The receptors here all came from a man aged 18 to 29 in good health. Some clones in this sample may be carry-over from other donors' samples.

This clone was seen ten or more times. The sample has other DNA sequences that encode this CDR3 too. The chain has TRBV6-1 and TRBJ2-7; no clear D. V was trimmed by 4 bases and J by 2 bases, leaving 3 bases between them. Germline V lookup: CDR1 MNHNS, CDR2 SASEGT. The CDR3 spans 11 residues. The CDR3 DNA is TGTGCCAGCAGTGCCACCTACGAGCAGTACTTC. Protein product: CASSATYEQYF.

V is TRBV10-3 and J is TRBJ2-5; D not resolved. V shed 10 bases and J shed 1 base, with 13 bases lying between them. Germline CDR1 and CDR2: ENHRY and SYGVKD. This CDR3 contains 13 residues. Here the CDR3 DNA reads TGTGCCACCAACGAAGGGCCCCAAGAGACCCAGTACTTC. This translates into CATNEGPQETQYF.

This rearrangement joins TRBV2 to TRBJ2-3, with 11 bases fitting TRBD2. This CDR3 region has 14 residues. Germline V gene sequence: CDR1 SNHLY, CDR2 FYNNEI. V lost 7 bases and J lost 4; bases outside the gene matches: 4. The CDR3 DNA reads TGTGCCAGCATCACTAGCGGGAGCGCAGATACGCAGTATTTT. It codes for CASITSGSADTQYF.

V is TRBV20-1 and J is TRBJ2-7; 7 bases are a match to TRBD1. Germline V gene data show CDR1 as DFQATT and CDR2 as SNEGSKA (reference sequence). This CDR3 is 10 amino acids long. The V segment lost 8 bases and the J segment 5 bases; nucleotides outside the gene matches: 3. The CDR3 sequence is CSPGGHEQYF. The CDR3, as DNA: TGCAGTCCAGGGGGTCACGAGCAGTACTTC.

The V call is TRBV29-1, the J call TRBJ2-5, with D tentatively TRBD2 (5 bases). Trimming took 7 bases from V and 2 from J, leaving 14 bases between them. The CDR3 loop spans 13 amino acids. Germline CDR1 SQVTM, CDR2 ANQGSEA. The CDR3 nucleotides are TGCAGCGCCCTCAAGCCGGGGCAAGAGACCCAGTACTTC. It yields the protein CSALKPGQETQYF.

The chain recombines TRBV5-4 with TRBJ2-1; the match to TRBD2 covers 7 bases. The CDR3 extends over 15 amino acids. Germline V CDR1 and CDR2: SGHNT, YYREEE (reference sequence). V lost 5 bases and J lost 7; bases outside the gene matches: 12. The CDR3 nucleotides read TGTGCCAGCAGTCCGGGAGGACTACCAGAAAATGAGCAGTTCTTC. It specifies CASSPGGLPENEQFF.

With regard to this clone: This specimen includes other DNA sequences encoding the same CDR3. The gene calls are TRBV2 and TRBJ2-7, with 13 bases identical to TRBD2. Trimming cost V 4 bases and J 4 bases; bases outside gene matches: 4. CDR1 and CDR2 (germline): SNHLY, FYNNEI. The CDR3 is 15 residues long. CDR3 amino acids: CASSAGTSGTYEQYF. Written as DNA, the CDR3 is TGTGCCAGCAGTGCCGGGACTAGCGGGACTTACGAGCAGTACTTC.

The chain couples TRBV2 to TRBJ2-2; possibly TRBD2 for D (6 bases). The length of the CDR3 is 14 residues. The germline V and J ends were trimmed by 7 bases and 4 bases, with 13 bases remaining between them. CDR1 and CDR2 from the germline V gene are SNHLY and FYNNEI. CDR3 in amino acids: CASTRGTGTGELFF. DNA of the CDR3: TGTGCCAGCACTCGCGGGACGGGCACCGGGGAGCTGTTTTTT.

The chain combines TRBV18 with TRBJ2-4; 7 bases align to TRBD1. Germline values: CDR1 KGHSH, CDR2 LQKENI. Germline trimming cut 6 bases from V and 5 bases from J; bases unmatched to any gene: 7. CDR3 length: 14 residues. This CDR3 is CASSRDQGENIQYF. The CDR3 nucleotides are TGTGCCAGCTCCCGAGACCAGGGGGAAAACATTCAGTACTTC.

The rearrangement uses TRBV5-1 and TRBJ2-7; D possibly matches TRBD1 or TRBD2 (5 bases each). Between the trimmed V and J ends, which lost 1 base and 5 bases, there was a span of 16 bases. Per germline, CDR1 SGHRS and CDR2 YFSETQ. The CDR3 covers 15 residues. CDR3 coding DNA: TGCGCCAGCAGCTTGTCTCTAGCAGGGTTCGACGAGCAGTACTTC. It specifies CASSLSLAGFDEQYF.

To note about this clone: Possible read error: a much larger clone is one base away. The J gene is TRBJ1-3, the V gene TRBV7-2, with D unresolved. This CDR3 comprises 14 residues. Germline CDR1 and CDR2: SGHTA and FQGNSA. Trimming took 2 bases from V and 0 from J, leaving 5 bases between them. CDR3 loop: CASSLPSSGNTIYF. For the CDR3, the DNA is TGTGCCAGCAGCTTACCCAGCTCTGGAAACACCATATATTTT.

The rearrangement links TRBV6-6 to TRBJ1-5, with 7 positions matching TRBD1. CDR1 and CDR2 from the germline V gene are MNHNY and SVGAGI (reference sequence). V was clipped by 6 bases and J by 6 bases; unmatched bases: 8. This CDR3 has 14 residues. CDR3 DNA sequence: TGTGCCAGCAGGGAGGGGGCTGGGACTCAGCCCCAGCATTTT. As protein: CASREGAGTQPQHF.

The CDR3 loop is CASSIPGQGRDEQFF. The CDR3 DNA reads TGTGCCAGTAGTATTCCTGGACAGGGGCGCGATGAGCAGTTCTTC. The V gene is TRBV19, the J gene TRBJ2-1; 9 nucleotides match TRBD1. Unmatched junction bases numbered 8, after V lost 3 bases and J lost 8 bases. CDR1 and CDR2 from the germline V gene are LNHDA and SQIVND (reference sequence). This CDR3 region has 15 residues.

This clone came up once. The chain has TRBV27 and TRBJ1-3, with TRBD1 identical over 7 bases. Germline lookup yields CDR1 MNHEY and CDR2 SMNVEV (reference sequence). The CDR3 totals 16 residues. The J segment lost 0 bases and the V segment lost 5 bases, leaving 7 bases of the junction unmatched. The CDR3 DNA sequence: TGTGCCAGCAGTCCCCTGGGACAGCTCTCTGGAAACACCATATATTTT. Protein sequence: CASSPLGQLSGNTIYF.

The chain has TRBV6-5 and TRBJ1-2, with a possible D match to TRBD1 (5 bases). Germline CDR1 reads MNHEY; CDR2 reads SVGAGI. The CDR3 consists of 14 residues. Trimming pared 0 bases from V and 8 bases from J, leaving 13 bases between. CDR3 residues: CASSYSGPLGGYTF. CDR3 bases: TGTGCCAGCAGTTACTCGGGGCCGCTCGGGGGCTACACCTTC.

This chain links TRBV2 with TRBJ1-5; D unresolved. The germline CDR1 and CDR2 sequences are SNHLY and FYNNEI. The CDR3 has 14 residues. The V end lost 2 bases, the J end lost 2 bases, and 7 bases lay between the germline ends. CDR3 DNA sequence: TGTGCCAGCAGTGAATCGGTGGGCAATCAGCCCCAGCATTTT. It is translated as CASSESVGNQPQHF.

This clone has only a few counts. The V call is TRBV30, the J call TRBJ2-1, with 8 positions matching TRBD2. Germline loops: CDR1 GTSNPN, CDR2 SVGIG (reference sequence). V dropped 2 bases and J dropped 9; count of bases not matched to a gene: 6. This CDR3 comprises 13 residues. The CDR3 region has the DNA TGTGCCTGGAGTTGGCGGGAGGTGGGTGAGCAGTTCTTC. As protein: CAWSWREVGEQFF.

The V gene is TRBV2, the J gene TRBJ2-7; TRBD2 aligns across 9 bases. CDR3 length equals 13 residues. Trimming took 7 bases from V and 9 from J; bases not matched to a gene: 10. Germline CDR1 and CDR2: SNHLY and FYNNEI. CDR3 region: CASTGTSSGVQYF. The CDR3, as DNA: TGTGCCAGCACCGGGACTAGCAGTGGGGTGCAGTACTTC.